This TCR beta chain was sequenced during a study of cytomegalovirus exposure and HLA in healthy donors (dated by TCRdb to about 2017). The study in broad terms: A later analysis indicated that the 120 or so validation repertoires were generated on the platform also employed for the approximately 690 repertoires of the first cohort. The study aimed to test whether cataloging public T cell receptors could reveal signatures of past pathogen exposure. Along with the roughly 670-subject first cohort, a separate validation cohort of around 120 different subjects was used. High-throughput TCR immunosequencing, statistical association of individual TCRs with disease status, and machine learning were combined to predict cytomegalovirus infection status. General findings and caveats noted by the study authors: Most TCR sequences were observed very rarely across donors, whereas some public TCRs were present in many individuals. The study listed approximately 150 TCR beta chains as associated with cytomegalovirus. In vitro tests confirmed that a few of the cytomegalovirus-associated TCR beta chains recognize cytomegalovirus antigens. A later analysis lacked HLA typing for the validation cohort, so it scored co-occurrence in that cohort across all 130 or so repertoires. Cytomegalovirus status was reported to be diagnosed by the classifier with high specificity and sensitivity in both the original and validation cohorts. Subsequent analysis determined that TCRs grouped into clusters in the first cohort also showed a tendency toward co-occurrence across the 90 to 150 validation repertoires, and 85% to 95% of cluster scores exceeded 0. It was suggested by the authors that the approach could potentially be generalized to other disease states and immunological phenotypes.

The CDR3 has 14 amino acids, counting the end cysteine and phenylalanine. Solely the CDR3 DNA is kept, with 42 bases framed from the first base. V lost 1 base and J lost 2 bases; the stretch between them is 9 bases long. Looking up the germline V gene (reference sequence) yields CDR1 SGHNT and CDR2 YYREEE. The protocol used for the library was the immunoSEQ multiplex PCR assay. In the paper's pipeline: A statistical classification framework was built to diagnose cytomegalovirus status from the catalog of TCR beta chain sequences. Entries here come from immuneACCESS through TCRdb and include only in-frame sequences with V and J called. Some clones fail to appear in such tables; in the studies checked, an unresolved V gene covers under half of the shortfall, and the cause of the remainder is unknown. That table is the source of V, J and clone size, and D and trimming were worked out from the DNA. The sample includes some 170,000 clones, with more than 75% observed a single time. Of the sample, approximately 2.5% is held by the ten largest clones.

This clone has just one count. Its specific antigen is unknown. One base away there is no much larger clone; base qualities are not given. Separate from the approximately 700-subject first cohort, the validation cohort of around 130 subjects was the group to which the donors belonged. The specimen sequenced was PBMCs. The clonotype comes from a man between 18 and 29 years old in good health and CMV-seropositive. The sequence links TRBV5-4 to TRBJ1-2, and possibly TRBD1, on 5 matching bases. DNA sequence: TGTGCCAGCAGCTTGCAGACAGCAAACTATGGCTACACCTTC. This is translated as CASSLQTANYGYTF.